This TCR beta chain was recorded in a study of cytomegalovirus exposure and HLA in healthy donors. The study, taken as a whole, reports: HLA alleles showed associations with 15,000 to 20,000 TCR beta sequences in a later analysis, at a 0.05 false discovery rate. The Asian-associated ancestry cluster reportedly had fewer N-insertions than the approximately 690-donor mean in a later analysis. Differences between HLA loci emerged in a later analysis of TCR association rates, with DRB1 most and HLA-C fewest.

The PCR ran on 60 Vbeta and 13 Jbeta primers. TCRdb's copy holds only in-frame clones and misses some; the assay was immunoSEQ multiplex PCR. The sample lists some 200,000 clones, 75% to 90% occurring once. This CDR3 has 14 residues. CDR1 and CDR2 from the germline V gene are ENHRY and SYGVKD. Trimming took 10 bases from V and 11 from J; bases not matched to a gene: 20. This clone has just a few counts. Its antigen is unknown. The sample taken for sequencing was PBMCs. The genes are TRBV10-3 and TRBJ2-7; 7 bases map to TRBD1. The TCR was taken from a man aged 40-50 years in good health and CMV-seropositive. CDR3 amino acids: CASSPAPDRAREYF. The CDR3 region has the DNA TGTGCCAGCAGCCCGGCCCCCGACAGGGCCAGGGAGTACTTC.